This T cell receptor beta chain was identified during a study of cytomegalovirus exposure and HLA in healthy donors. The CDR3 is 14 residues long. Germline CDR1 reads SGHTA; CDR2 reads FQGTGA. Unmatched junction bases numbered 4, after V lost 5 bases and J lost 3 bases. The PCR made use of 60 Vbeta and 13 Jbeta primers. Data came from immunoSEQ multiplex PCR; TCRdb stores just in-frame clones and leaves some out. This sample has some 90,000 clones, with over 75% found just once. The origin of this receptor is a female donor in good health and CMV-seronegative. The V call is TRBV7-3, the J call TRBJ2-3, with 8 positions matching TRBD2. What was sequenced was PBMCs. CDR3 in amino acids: CASSSGGGTDTQYF. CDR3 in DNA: TGTGCCAGCAGCAGCGGGGGTGGGACAGATACGCAGTATTTT.